This T cell receptor (beta chain) comes out of a study of T cells after yellow fever vaccination. Study-wide results and caveats: In post-booster samples, most primary-vaccination clones reappeared (approximately 95% CD4, 70% to 90% CD8).

MiXCR, run by TCRdb on the 5' RACE reads, gives a single entry per CDR3 protein. The sample contains 450,000 to 550,000 distinct CDR3 sequences, 20% to 25% of which appear only once. There are many counts of this clonotype. Its antigen is as yet unknown. Germline V gene lookup returns CDR1 DFQATT and CDR2 SNEGSKA (reference sequence). Trimming cost V 5 bases and J 8 bases, with 12 bases left between them. The CDR3 runs 12 residues. V and J are TRBV20-1 and TRBJ2-2; D may be TRBD1 (6 bases). The origin of this receptor is a man younger than 35 who received the YFV17D yellow fever vaccine. The specimen comprised PBMCs, sampled roughly 20 days after the first yellow fever vaccination. The CDR3 DNA reads TGCAGTGCTCCCAGGGGATCGGGGGAGCTGTTTTTT. This codes for CSAPRGSGELFF.